Included here is one T cell receptor (beta chain) sequence, with context. Its antigen is not known. MiXCR was run by TCRdb on the RT-PCR reads, yielding one entry per CDR3 protein. The sample shows around 480,000 distinct CDR3 sequences, 16% of them seen only once. The data originate from a study of response to subunit inactivated influenza vaccine. The length of the CDR3 is 15 residues. The germline V gene has CDR1 LGHNA and CDR2 YSLEER. The trim removed 3 bases at V and 3 bases at J, leaving 2 bases unmatched. Study observations and caveats: Authors suggested each seasonal influenza vaccination recruits few new T cells.

Sequenced here: CD4+ T cells sorted from PBMCs, sampled roughly 24 months after vaccination. V and J are TRBV4-3 and TRBJ2-1, with 10 bases aligning to TRBD2. The receptor was isolated from a man aged 50 to 69 who received an inactivated influenza vaccine. CDR3 amino acids: CASSHSGRNYNEQFF. The CDR3 bases are TGCGCCAGCAGCCATAGCGGGAGGAACTACAATGAGCAGTTCTTC.